This T cell receptor beta chain comes out of a study of regulatory T cells in long-lasting Graves disease. This clonotype appeared a few times. Time point reported: persistent/refractory GD, antithyroid drugs over 5 years with positive TRAb. PBMCs were the source of the RNA used for TCR sequencing. Germline CDR1 and CDR2: KGHDR and SFDVKD. The CDR3 sequence is 19 residues long. The trim removed 3 bases at V and 4 bases at J, leaving 12 bases unmatched. iRepertoire HTBI primers and Arm-PCR of CDR3 regions built TCR beta libraries. Via MiXCR, TCRdb re-called the multiplex PCR reads, giving one row per CDR3 protein. The sample holds under 450,000 distinct CDR3 sequences, 23% seen once.

The source material was peripheral blood mononuclear cells (PBMCs), sampled when the disease was refractory, from a patient treated with antithyroid drugs. This rearrangement joins TRBV24-1 to TRBJ2-2; 11 nucleotides align to TRBD2. This sequence originates from a female donor with Graves disease. CDR3 bases: TGTGCCACCAGTGATCCAAACGAGCGGCTAGCGGGGGGCACCGGGGAGCTGTTTTTT. Amino acid sequence: CATSDPNERLAGGTGELFF.